Sequencing of this TCR beta chain was carried out in a study of PD-L1 blockade in urothelial cancer. Across the whole study: Men with urothelial cancer arising in the bladder made up about 85% of the roughly 30 patients. The analyses of blood took place 3 weeks (second dose) and 6 weeks after treatment start. Blood-derived samples held a median roughly 140,000 T cells.

V trimming: 2 bases; J trimming: 4 bases; junction bases outside the gene matches: 7. Germline V gives CDR1 PRHDT, CDR2 FYEKMQ (reference sequence). The CDR3 length is 15 residues. This clone has only one observation. Synthetically made TCR analog templates were put into each PCR as spikes. Method: immunoSEQ multiplex PCR; TCRdb's copy keeps in-frame clones and lacks some. The data show approximately 79,000 clones, around four fifths seen once. Time point of the sample: pretreatment peripheral blood. The chain joins TRBV13 to TRBJ2-5, with 7 bases aligning to TRBD2. The clonotype originates from a man aged 35 to 55 with urothelial cancer. This specimen was PBMCs, taken around atezolizumab (anti-PD-L1) treatment. The CDR3 loop reads CASSLSGTFGETQYF. DNA of the CDR3: TGTGCCAGCAGCTTAAGCGGGACTTTTGGAGAGACCCAGTACTTC.